The 26 T cell receptor beta chains below come from one sample, sequenced in a study of cytomegalovirus exposure and HLA in healthy donors. The PCR had 60 Vbeta and 13 Jbeta primers. Assay used: immunoSEQ multiplex PCR; TCRdb lists only in-frame clones, some missing. The profile shows 85,000 to 120,000 clones, over 70% of them singletons. Sequenced: PBMCs. These receptors originate from a boy younger than 18 in good health and CMV-seronegative.

The chain is built from TRBV28 and TRBJ2-7, with TRBD1 identical over 8 bases. In germline, CDR1 is MDHEN, CDR2 SYDVKM. The CDR3 has 15 residues. V lost 6 bases to trimming and J lost 0 bases; unmatched junction nucleotides: 7. The CDR3 DNA reads TGTGCCAGCAGCCCAGGGGGCCGTAGCTCCTACGAGCAGTACTTC. Its protein product is CASSPGGRSSYEQYF.

The chain carries TRBV29-1 and TRBJ1-1; D not certain. The V gene's germline CDR1 is SQVTM and CDR2 ANQGSEA. This CDR3 spans 11 amino acids. Trimming pared 6 bases from V and 0 bases from J, leaving 5 bases between. In nucleotides, the CDR3 is TGCAGCGTGGTAGTGAACACTGAAGCTTTCTTT. Amino acid sequence: CSVVVNTEAFF.

The chain links TRBV11-3 to TRBJ2-7; 7 nucleotides line up with TRBD2. The J segment lost 6 bases and the V segment lost 1 base, leaving 6 bases of the junction unmatched. CDR3 length: 14 residues. Per germline, CDR1 SGHNT and CDR2 YENEEA. Written as DNA, the CDR3 is TGTGCCAGCAGCTTAGGGGGAGGGGTGGGCGAGCAGTACTTC. This sequence encodes CASSLGGGVGEQYF.

This clone has more than one count but fewer than ten. The chain uses TRBV5-6 and TRBJ2-5, with D possibly TRBD2 on 6 matching bases. Looked up from germline, CDR1 is SGHDT and CDR2 is YYEEEE. The CDR3 sequence is 14 residues long. V lost 2 bases and J 2 bases, leaving 10 bases between the germline ends. The DNA of the CDR3 is TGTGCCAGCAGCTTCGGGGGTCTACAAGAGACCCAGTACTTC. Translation: CASSFGGLQETQYF.

The rearrangement joins TRBV4-1 to TRBJ1-2; 10 positions match TRBD1. This CDR3 contains 17 residues. V lost 4 bases to trimming and J lost 4 bases; unmatched junction nucleotides: 12. Germline lookup yields CDR1 MGHRA and CDR2 YSYEKL. The CDR3 bases are TGCGCCAGCAGCCCCCGCTTGGGACAGGGGAAGGGCTATGGCTACACCTTC. Protein: CASSPRLGQGKGYGYTF.

V usage is TRBV7-7 and J usage is TRBJ2-7; TRBD1 matches at 8 bases. Germline CDR1 SSHAT, CDR2 FNYEAQ (reference sequence). The CDR3 sequence is 13 residues long. V was pared by 5 bases and J by 6 bases, with 6 bases of the junction left unmatched. The CDR3 nucleotides read TGTGCCAGCAGCCTCGACAGGGGTCGCGAGCAGTACTTC. Translating gives CASSLDRGREQYF.

The V call is TRBV2, the J call TRBJ2-7, with D tentatively TRBD2 (6 bases). V shed 10 bases and J shed 3 bases, with 13 bases lying between them. Germline loops: CDR1 SNHLY, CDR2 FYNNEI. The length of the CDR3 is 12 residues. The CDR3 region is CATLVGGYEQYF. The CDR3 DNA reads as TGTGCCACCCTAGTGGGGGGCTACGAGCAGTACTTC.

The genes are TRBV5-1 and TRBJ1-5; D is possibly TRBD1 (5 bases). Germline V CDR1 and CDR2: SGHRS, YFSETQ. The CDR3 spans 15 residues. Trimming left V 2 bases short and J 0 bases short, with 9 bases between. The CDR3 region has the DNA TGCGCCAGCAGCTTTGGGGGGGTTAGCAATCAGCCCCAGCATTTT. Its translation is CASSFGGVSNQPQHF.

The V gene is TRBV27, the J gene TRBJ2-7; D ambiguous. CDR1 MNHEY and CDR2 SMNVEV come from the germline V gene (reference sequence). CDR3 size: 14 residues. The V gene lost 1 base and the J gene lost 1 base, with 8 bases spanning the gap. The CDR3 DNA reads TGTGCCAGCAGTTTATTCGGCAGGTCCTACGAGCAGTACTTC. Amino acid sequence: CASSLFGRSYEQYF.

The rearrangement uses TRBV7-2 and TRBJ2-5, with TRBD1 matching over 7 bases. The CDR3 totals 15 residues. The V gene's germline CDR1 is SGHTA and CDR2 FQGNSA. The junction had 12 bases not matched to a gene; V was cut back by 5 bases and J by 6 bases. The CDR3 DNA reads TGTGCCAGCAGCCCCGCCCCAGGGACAGCCCAGACCCAGTACTTC. Translation: CASSPAPGTAQTQYF.

The chain uses TRBV13 and TRBJ2-1; D gene unclear. Germline V lookup: CDR1 PRHDT, CDR2 FYEKMQ (reference sequence). V was cut by 3 bases and J by 0 bases, with 3 bases left in between. This CDR3 has 13 amino acids. The CDR3 reads CASSFSSYNEQFF. CDR3 nucleotide sequence: TGTGCCAGCAGCTTTAGCTCCTACAATGAGCAGTTCTTC. Full variable domain (remainder filled in from reference TRBV13 and TRBJ2-1): AAGVIQSPRHLIKEKRETATLKCYPIPRHDTVYWYQQGPGQDPQFLISFYEKMQSDKGSIPDRFSAQQFSDYHSELNMSSLELGDSALYFCASSFSSYNEQFFGPGTRLTVL.

This clone was detected a few times. The rearrangement joins TRBV10-3 to TRBJ1-1; no reliable D call. This CDR3 has 13 amino acids. Germline CDR1 is ENHRY and CDR2 is SYGVKD. V was cut by 4 bases and J by 0 bases, with 6 bases left in between. CDR3 nucleotide sequence: TGTGCCATCAGTGCACAGATGAACACTGAAGCTTTCTTT. Residues: CAISAQMNTEAFF.

The J gene is TRBJ1-1, the V gene TRBV7-9; the D gene is possibly TRBD1 (6 bases). CDR3 length: 13 residues. V was clipped by 5 bases and J by 3 bases, with 10 bases between them. Germline-derived CDR1 and CDR2 are SEHNR and FQNEAQ (reference sequence). CDR3 nucleotide sequence: TGTGCCAGCAGCCAGAACAGGGACACTGAAGCTTTCTTT. This codes for CASSQNRDTEAFF.

V usage is TRBV15 and J usage is TRBJ1-5; no clear D gene. There are 15 residues in the CDR3. The germline gives CDR1 LNHNV, CDR2 YYDKDF (reference sequence). V lost 1 base and J lost 5, with 12 bases in between. Here the CDR3 DNA reads TGTGCCACCAGCAGAGTATCAAGCAGCGATCAGCCCCAGCATTTT. Translated, it gives CATSRVSSSDQPQHF.

This clone has just a few counts. The chain has TRBV5-1 and TRBJ2-3; a weak D match, TRBD1 (6 bases). V was shortened by 4 bases and J by 2 bases, with 14 bases between the two germline ends. From germline, CDR1 is SGHRS and CDR2 YFSETQ. There are 15 residues in the CDR3. The CDR3 DNA reads as TGCGCCAGCAGCCAAGGACAGCACCTCACAGATACGCAGTATTTT. It is translated as CASSQGQHLTDTQYF.

The gene calls are TRBV11-2 and TRBJ2-4, with D tentatively TRBD1 (6 bases). The V and J ends lost 4 bases and 6 bases respectively, with 19 bases between them. The CDR3 runs to 16 residues. Germline V gives CDR1 SGHAT, CDR2 FQNNGV. DNA of the CDR3: TGTGCCAGCAGCTCCATACAGGGAAAAAGGGGAAACATTCAGTACTTC. It yields the protein CASSSIQGKRGNIQYF.

In its sample, this clone was seen a few times. The V gene is TRBV19, the J gene TRBJ1-6; D uncertain. This CDR3 has 12 amino acids. V was cut by 10 bases and J by 8 bases, with 12 bases left in between. The germline V gene encodes CDR1 LNHDA and CDR2 SQIVND (reference sequence). DNA for the CDR3: TGTGCCACACAAGATCAGTATTCACCCCTCCACTTT. Its translation: CATQDQYSPLHF.

This chain links TRBV5-1 with TRBJ2-1; TRBD2 matches 7 bases. V shed 6 bases and J 0 bases; nucleotides not matched to a gene: 12. Germline V gene data show CDR1 as SGHRS and CDR2 as YFSETQ. This CDR3 region has 17 residues. In nucleotides, the CDR3 is TGCGCCAGCACGACTAGCCCAGGATACAGCTCCTACAATGAGCAGTTCTTC. This translates into CASTTSPGYSSYNEQFF. The complete variable domain, with remaining parts taken from reference TRBV5-1 and TRBJ2-1, reads KAGVTQTPRYLIKTRGQQVTLSCSPISGHRSVSWYQQTPGQGLQFLFEYFSETQRNKGNFPGRFSGRQFSNSRSEMNVSTLELGDSALYLCASTTSPGYSSYNEQFFGPGTRLTVL.

This clone was seen a few times. The rearrangement links TRBV4-3 to TRBJ1-4; TRBD1 aligns across 7 bases. The CDR3 is 15 residues long. Trimming cost V 2 bases and J 4 bases; bases outside gene matches: 4. Germline lookup yields CDR1 LGHNA and CDR2 YSLEER. The CDR3 loop reads CASSQRQGGNEKLFF. The CDR3 nucleotides read TGCGCCAGCAGCCAAAGACAGGGTGGTAATGAAAAACTGTTTTTT.

This rearrangement joins TRBV5-1 to TRBJ2-1; the D gene is possibly TRBD2 (5 bases). Looked up from germline, CDR1 is SGHRS and CDR2 is YFSETQ. V was pared by 3 bases and J by 10 bases, with 14 bases between. This CDR3 spans 13 amino acids. DNA for the CDR3: TGCGCCAGCAGCTGGCGGGTTACAATGGAGCAGTTCTTC. It translates to CASSWRVTMEQFF.

The chain couples TRBV5-1 to TRBJ1-6, with 8 bases fitting TRBD1. There are 17 residues in the CDR3. The trim removed 3 bases at V and 7 bases at J, leaving 12 bases unmatched. CDR1 is SGHRS, CDR2 YFSETQ, per germline. CDR3 sequence reads: CASSSEGETGVNSPLHF. In DNA, the CDR3 is TGCGCCAGCAGCTCCGAAGGTGAGACAGGGGTAAATTCACCCCTCCACTTT.

This clone was picked up a small number of times. The V and J genes are TRBV30 and TRBJ2-2; 7 bases match TRBD1. In germline, CDR1 is GTSNPN, CDR2 SVGIG (reference sequence). The J segment lost 4 bases and the V segment lost 3 bases, leaving 5 bases of the junction unmatched. The CDR3 extends over 14 amino acids. The CDR3 nucleotides are TGTGCCTGGAGAGGGACAGCTCTCACCGGGGAGCTGTTTTTT. This sequence encodes CAWRGTALTGELFF.

This chain joins TRBV6-5 and TRBJ1-1; 8 nucleotides line up with TRBD1. Trimming at V came to 5 bases and at J to 4 bases, leaving 9 bases not matched to a gene. The CDR3 covers 15 residues. Germline loops: CDR1 MNHEY, CDR2 SVGAGI. The CDR3 here is CASSIRGQGGTEAFF. The CDR3 region has the DNA TGTGCCAGCAGTATCAGAGGACAGGGAGGCACTGAAGCTTTCTTT.

The gene calls are TRBV9 and TRBJ2-7; TRBD2 matches at 10 bases. The junction had 2 bases not matched to a gene; V was cut back by 0 bases and J by 2 bases. This CDR3 spans 15 amino acids. Germline V lookup: CDR1 SGDLS, CDR2 YYNGEE. The CDR3, as DNA: TGTGCCAGCAGCGTAGGGACTAGCGGCACCTACGAGCAGTACTTC. Its protein is CASSVGTSGTYEQYF.

This chain links TRBV5-1 with TRBJ1-1; 11 bases agree with TRBD1. CDR1 is SGHRS and CDR2 is YFSETQ in the germline V gene. CDR3 length: 19 amino acids. Germline trimming cut 4 bases from V and 8 bases from J; bases unmatched to any gene: 22. The CDR3, as DNA: TGCGCCAGCAGCGTGGAGGCGCCGGACAGGGGGCCCCTTTTGGGCGAAGCTTTCTTT. It specifies CASSVEAPDRGPLLGEAFF.

The rearrangement links TRBV28 to TRBJ2-1, with a tentative D call TRBD1 (5 bases). V was shortened by 8 bases and J by 0 bases, with 14 bases between the two germline ends. CDR3 length: 15 residues. Germline-derived CDR1 and CDR2 are MDHEN and SYDVKM. The CDR3 region has the DNA TGTGCCAGCTCCAAGGGCAGGGCCTCCTACAATGAGCAGTTCTTC. Amino acids: CASSKGRASYNEQFF.